The T cell receptor (beta chain) described here comes from a study of lymphopenia after photon versus proton radiotherapy (dated by TCRdb to the late 2010s). In the study overall: Photon and proton radiation therapy were compared by the study for their immunological effects in patients with gastrointestinal tumors who developed high-grade lymphopenia. The approximately 20 patients in the cohort had gastrointestinal tumors, were treated with either photon or proton therapy, and subsequently developed lymphopenia. The study aimed to characterize how the two radiation modalities differ in their impact on the immune system. General findings and caveats noted by the study authors: Across the cohort, among patients who died, a greater drop in TCR diversity after the nadir was inversely correlated with overall survival time. Relative stability during treatment was observed in proton-treated patients, whereas loss of naive T cells and TCR diversity and gain of effector/memory populations were observed in photon-treated patients. After the lymphocyte count nadir, repertoires from photon-treated patients showed oligoclonal expansion, particularly of CD8+ Temra cells, and this expansion drove the decline in diversity. The survival association was examined only in patients who died, and the authors described better survival with proton therapy as a possibility, not as a demonstrated result.

In regard to this clone: The antigen it binds to is not known. The sample holds no much larger clone one base away, and base qualities are not on file.

Preparation of the library involved the immunoSEQ multiplex PCR assay. Alongside multiparametric flow cytometry, deep sequencing of rearranged TCR beta loci was used to profile the T cell repertoires. The immuneACCESS repertoire file appears here via TCRdb, limited to in-frame rearrangements. These files lack a portion of the clones; in checked studies, under half of the deficit traces to unresolved V genes, and the cause of the others is not known. The sample records about 65,000 clones, over 80% of which are singletons. The ten largest clonotypes hold about 10% of the sample. The CDR3 covers 15 residues, taking in both the cysteine and the phenylalanine. Of all the DNA, just the CDR3 is kept, 45 bases in frame from base 1.

The sequenced sample was peripheral blood, obtained from a patient treated with proton-based radiotherapy. The rearrangement combines TRBV12-2 with TRBJ1-4; no DNA check was done on the table's D call, TRBD1. TRBV12-2 is recorded as a pseudogene. The receptor's source is a man older than 75 with esophageal cancer. The nucleotide sequence reads as follows: TGTGCAAGTCGCTACATGACAGGGGGCGATGAAAAACTGTTTTTT. Translated, it gives CASRYMTGGDEKLFF.